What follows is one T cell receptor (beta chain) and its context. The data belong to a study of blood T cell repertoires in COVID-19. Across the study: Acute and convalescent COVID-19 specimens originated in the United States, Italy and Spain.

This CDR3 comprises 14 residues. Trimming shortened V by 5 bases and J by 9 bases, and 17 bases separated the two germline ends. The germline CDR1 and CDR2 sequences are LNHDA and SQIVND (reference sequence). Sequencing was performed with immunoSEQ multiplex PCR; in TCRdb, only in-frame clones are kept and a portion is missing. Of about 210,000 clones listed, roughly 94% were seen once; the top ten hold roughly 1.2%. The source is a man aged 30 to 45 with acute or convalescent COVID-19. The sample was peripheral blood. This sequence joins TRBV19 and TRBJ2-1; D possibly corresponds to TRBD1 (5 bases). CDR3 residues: CASSPLGASFEQFF. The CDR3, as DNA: TGTGCCAGTAGTCCCCTTGGGGCTAGTTTTGAGCAGTTCTTC. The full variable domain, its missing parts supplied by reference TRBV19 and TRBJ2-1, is DGGITQSPKYLFRKEGQNVTLSCEQNLNHDAMYWYRQDPGQGLRLIYYSQIVNDFQKGDIAEGYSVSREKKESFPLTVTSAQKNPTAFYLCASSPLGASFEQFFGPGTRLTVL.